This T cell receptor (beta chain) derives from a study of T cells in Graves' hyperthyroidism and ophthalmopathy. Notes on the study in general: Blood also carried most thyroid clonotypes expanded above 0.001. Before onset, by a median of around 6.1 months, the model predicted ophthalmopathy.

As for this clonotype: Its antigen is unknown. Just one base apart from a much larger clone, this may be a read error.

Ophthalmopathy cases met thresholds of Clinical Activity Score at least 3, NOSPECS grade at least 4 and duration under 3 months. The PBMCs studied were ones that came from 10 ml fresh peripheral blood. CDR3 length equals 15 residues. Germline V lookup: CDR1 MDHEN, CDR2 SYDVKM. There were TCR beta CDR3 regions amplified from RNA transcripts. A set of HTBI primers served as the primers for a first-round RT-PCR of the TCR CDR3. TCRdb re-called the multiplex PCR reads through MiXCR, storing one row per CDR3 protein. The profile shows about 600,000 distinct CDR3 sequences, approximately 15% of them singletons.

The chain employs TRBV28 and TRBJ2-1, with TRBD2 matching over 8 bases. Sequenced material: blood. This TCR was sampled from a woman aged 45-65 years with Graves' ophthalmopathy. DNA of the CDR3: TGTGCCAGCACCCCGGGACTAGGAACCTACAATGAGCAGTCCTTC. Protein product: CASTPGLGTYNEQSF.